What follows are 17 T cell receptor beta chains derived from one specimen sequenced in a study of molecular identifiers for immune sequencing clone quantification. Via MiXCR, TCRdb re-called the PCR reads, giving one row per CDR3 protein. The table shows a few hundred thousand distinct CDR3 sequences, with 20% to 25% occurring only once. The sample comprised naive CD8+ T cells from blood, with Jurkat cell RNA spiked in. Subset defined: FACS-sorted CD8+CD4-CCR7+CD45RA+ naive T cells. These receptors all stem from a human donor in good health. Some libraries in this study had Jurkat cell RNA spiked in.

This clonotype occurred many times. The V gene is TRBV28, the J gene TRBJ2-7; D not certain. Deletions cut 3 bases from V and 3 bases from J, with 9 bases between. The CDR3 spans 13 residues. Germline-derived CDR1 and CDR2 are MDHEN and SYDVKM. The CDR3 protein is CASSLTRYYEQYF. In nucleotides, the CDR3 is TGTGCCAGCAGTTTGACCAGGTACTACGAGCAGTACTTC.

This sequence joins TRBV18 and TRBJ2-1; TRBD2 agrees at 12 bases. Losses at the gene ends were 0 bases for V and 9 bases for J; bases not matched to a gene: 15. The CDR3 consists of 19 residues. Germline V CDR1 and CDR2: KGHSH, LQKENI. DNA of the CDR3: TGTGCCAGCTCACCACCTAGACTAGCGGGAGTTACCGGGGTGAGTGAGCAGTTCTTC. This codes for CASSPPRLAGVTGVSEQFF.

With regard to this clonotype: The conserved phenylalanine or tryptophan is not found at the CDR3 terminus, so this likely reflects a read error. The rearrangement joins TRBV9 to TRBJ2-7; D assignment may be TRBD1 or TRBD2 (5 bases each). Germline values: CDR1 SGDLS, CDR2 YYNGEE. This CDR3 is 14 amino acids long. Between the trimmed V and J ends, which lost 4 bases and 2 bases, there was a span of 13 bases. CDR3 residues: CASSPGTVTYEQYS. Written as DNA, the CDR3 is TGTGCCAGCAGCCCGGGGACGGTTACCTACGAGCAGTACTCC.

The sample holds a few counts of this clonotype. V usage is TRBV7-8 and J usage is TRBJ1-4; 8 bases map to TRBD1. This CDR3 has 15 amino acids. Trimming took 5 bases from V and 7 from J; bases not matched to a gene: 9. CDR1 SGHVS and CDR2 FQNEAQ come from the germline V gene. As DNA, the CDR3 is TGTGCCAGCAGCCCCCGGGACAGGAGGGCTGAAAAACTGTTTTTT. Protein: CASSPRDRRAEKLFF.

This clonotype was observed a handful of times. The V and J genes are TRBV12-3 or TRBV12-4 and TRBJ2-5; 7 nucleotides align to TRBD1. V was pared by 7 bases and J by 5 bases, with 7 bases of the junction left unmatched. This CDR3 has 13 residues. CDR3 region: CASKKQGWETQYF. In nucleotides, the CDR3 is TGTGCCAGCAAAAAACAGGGGTGGGAGACCCAGTACTTC.

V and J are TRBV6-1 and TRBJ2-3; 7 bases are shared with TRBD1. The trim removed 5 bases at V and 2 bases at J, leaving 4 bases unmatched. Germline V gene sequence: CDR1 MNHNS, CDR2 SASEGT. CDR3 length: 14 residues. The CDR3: CASSWTGNTDTQYF. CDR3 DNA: TGTGCCAGCAGTTGGACAGGAAACACAGATACGCAGTATTTT.

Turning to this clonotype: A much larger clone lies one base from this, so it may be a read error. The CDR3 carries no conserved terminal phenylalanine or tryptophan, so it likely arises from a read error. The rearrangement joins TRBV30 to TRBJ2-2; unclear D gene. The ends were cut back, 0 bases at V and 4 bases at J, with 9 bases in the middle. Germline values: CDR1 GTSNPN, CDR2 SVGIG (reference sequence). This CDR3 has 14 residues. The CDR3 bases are TGTGCCTGGAGTGTAAGTCATGTCACCGGGGAGCTGTTTTCT. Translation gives CAWSVSHVTGELFS.

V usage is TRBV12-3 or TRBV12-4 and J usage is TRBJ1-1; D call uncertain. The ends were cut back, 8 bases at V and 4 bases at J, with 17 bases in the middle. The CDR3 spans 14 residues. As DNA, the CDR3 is TGTGCCAGCGCCTTAGAGCTTGAGATCACTGAAGCTTTCTTT. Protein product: CASALELEITEAFF.

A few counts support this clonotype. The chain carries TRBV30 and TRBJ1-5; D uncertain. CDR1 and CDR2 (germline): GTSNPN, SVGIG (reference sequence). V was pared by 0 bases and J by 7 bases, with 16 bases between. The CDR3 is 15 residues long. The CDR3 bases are TGTGCCTGGAGTGTACGAGGAACGGGCACCCAGCCCCAGCATTTT. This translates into CAWSVRGTGTQPQHF.

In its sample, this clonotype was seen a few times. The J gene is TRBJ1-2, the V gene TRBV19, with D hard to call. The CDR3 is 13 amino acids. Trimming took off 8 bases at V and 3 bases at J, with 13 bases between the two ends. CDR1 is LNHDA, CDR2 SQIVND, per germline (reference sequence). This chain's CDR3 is CASSMDMDYGYTF. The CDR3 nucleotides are TGTGCCAGTTCCATGGATATGGACTATGGCTACACCTTC. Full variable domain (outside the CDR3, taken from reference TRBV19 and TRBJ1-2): DGGITQSPKYLFRKEGQNVTLSCEQNLNHDAMYWYRQDPGQGLRLIYYSQIVNDFQKGDIAEGYSVSREKKESFPLTVTSAQKNPTAFYLCASSMDMDYGYTFGSGTRLTVV.

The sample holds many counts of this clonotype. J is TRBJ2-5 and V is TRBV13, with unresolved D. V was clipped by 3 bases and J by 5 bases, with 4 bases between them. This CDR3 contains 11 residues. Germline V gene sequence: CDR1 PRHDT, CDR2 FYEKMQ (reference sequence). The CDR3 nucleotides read TGTGCCAGCAGCTTGAGTGAGACCCAGTACTTC. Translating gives CASSLSETQYF.

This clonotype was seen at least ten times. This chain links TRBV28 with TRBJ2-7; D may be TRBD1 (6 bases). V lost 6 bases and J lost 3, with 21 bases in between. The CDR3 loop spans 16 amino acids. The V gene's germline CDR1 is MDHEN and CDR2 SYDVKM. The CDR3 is CASSHPARDNHYEQYF. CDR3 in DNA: TGTGCCAGCAGCCACCCAGCCCGGGACAATCACTACGAGCAGTACTTC.

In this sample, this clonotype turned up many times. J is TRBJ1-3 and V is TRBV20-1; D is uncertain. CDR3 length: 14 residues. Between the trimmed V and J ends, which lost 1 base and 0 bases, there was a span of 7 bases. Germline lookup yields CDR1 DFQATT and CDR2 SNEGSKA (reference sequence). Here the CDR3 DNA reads TGCAGTGCTAGAGTACCGTACTCTGGAAACACCATATATTTT. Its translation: CSARVPYSGNTIYF.

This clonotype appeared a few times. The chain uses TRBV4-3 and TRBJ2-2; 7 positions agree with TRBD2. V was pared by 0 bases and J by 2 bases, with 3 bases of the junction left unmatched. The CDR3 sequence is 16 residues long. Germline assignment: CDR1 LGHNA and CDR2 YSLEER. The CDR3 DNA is TGCGCCAGCAGCCAAGATCCAGCGGGAAACACCGGGGAGCTGTTTTTT. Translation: CASSQDPAGNTGELFF.

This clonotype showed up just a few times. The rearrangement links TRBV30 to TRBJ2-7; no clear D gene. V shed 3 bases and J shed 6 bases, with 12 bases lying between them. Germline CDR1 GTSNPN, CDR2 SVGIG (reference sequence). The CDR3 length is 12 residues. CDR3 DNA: TGTGCCTGGAGAGGCCCCCTTGGCGAGCAGTACTTC. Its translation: CAWRGPLGEQYF.

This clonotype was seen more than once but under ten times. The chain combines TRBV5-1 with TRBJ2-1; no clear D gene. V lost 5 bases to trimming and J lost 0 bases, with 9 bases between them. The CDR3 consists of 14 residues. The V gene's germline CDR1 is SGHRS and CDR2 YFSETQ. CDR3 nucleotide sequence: TGCGCCAGCAGAGAGGCTAGCTCCTACAATGAGCAGTTCTTC. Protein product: CASREASSYNEQFF.

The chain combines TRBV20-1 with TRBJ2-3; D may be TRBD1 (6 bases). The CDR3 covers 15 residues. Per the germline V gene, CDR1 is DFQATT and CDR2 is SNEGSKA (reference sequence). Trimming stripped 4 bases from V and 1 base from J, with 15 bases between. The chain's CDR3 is CSAMTGVVRTDTQYF. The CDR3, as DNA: TGCAGTGCTATGACAGGAGTGGTTCGCACAGATACGCAGTATTTT.